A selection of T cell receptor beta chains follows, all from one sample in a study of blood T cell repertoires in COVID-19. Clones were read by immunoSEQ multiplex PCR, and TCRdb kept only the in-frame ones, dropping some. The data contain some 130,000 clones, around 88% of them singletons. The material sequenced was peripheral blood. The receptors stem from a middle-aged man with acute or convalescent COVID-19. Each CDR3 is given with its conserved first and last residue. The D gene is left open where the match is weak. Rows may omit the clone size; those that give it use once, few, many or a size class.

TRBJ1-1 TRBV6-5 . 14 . TGTGCCAGCAGCCCCCTGCGCGGGAACACTGAAGCTTTCTTT CASSPLRGNTEAFF
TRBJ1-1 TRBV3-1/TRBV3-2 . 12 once TGTGCCAGCAGCCAAGGGAGAACTGAAGCTTTCTTT CASSQGRTEAFF
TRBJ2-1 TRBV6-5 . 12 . TGTGCCAGCAGAAGTTCTAGCTTTGAGCAGTTCTTC CASRSSSFEQFF
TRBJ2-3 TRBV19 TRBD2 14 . TGTGCCAGTAGGCTAGCGGGGGCCACAGATACGCAGTATTTT CASRLAGATDTQYF
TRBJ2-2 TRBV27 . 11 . TGTGCCAGCTGGGCGGGCGGGGAGCTGTTTTTT CASWAGGELFF
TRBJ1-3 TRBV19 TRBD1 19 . TGTGCCACCGCGCCCGGATCGGCAAACCCGGACAGGGGAGTACACACCATATATTTT CATAPGSANPDRGVHTIYF
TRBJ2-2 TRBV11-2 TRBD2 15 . TGTGCCAGCAGCTTAGAAGCGGGGGGGTCCGGGGAGCTGTTTTTT CASSLEAGGSGELFF
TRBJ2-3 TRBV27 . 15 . TGTGCCAGACACCGACGGAGTACTAGCACAGATACGCAGTATTTT CARHRRSTSTDTQYF
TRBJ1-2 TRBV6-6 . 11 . TGTGCCAGCAGTCCCCCGGGTGGCTACACCTTC CASSPPGGYTF
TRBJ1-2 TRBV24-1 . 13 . TGTGCCACCAGTGATTTTTCGAACTATGGCTACACCTTC CATSDFSNYGYTF
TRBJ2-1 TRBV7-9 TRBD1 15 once TGTGCCAGCAGCTTTTCCGGGACAGGGTTCAATGAGCAGTTCTTC CASSFSGTGFNEQFF
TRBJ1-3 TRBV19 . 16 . TGTGCCAGTAGTAACCCCAGGGGCCCCTCTGGAAACACCATATATTTT CASSNPRGPSGNTIYF
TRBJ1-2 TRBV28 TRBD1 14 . TGTGCCAGCAGTTCATTAGGGACAGGGAATGGCTACACCTTC CASSSLGTGNGYTF
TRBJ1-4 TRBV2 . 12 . TGTGCCAGCGGCGGGGACTTCGTAAAACTGTTTTTT CASGGDFVKLFF
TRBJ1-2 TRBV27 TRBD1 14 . TGTGCCAGCAGTTTTGGACAGGGGGCGGGAGGCTACACCTTC CASSFGQGAGGYTF
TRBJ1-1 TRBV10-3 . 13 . TGTGCCATCAGTGAATACGGAGGGTTCGGAGCTTTCTTT CAISEYGGFGAFF
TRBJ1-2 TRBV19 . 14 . TGTGCCAGTAGTATAAGGCACAGGGACTATGGCTACACCTTC CASSIRHRDYGYTF
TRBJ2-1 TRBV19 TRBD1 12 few TGTGCCAGTAGACAAGGGACAGGGGCCCAGTTCTTC CASRQGTGAQFF
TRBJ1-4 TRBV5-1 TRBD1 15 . TGCGCCAGCAGCTTTTCCGGGACAGGGGGTGAAAAACTGTTTTTT CASSFSGTGGEKLFF
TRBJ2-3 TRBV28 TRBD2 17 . TGTGCCAGCAGCCTCTGGAGCGGGAGGGCCGGAACAGATACGCAGTATTTT CASSLWSGRAGTDTQYF
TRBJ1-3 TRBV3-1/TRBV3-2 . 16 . TGTGCCAGCAGCCAAGCTGCAAGGGGGTACGGAAACACCATATATTTT CASSQAARGYGNTIYF
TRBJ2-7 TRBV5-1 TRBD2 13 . TGCGCCAGCAGCGTTCGGACTAGCGGGGAGCAGTACTTC CASSVRTSGEQYF
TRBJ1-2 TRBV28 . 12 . TGTGCCAGCAGCGGGGGGTACGGTGGCTACACCTTC CASSGGYGGYTF
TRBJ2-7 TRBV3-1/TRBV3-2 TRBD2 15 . TGTGCCAGCAGCCGCTCGGGACTAGCTATCGACGAGCAGTACTTC CASSRSGLAIDEQYF
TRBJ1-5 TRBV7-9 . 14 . TGTGCCAGCAGCTTCGACAGTACCTATCAGCCCCAGCATTTT CASSFDSTYQPQHF
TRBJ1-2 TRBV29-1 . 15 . TGCAGCGTTCGGCTTGCGGCCGCTACTAACTATGGCTACACCTTC CSVRLAAATNYGYTF
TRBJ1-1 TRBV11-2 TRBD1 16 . TGTGCCAGCAGCTTAGATGCCCAGGGGGCCAACACTGAAGCTTTCTTT CASSLDAQGANTEAFF
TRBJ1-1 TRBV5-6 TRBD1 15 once TGTGCCAGCAGCTCCCCCCGACAGGGGGACACTGAAGCTTTCTTT CASSSPRQGDTEAFF
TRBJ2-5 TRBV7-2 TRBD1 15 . TGTGCCAGCAGCTTAGGTAACAGGGGGCCTGAGACCCAGTACTTC CASSLGNRGPETQYF
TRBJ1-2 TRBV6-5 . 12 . TGTGCCAGCAGCCTAGGGGGCTATGGCTACACCTTC CASSLGGYGYTF
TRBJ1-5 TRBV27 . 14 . TGTGCCAGCAGTTTATCGTCAGGCAATCAGCCCCAGCATTTT CASSLSSGNQPQHF